Listed here are 22 T cell receptor beta chains from one sample, sequenced in a study of T cell repertoires in cytomegalovirus infection. TCRdb analysed the reads with MiXCR anew, one entry per CDR3 protein. Of approximately 320,000 distinct CDR3 sequences in the sample, around 9.5% were seen once. Sequencing was performed on PBMCs. The receptors were sampled from a human donor in good health (CMV status not recorded). Some clones in this sample may be carry-over from other donors' samples.

Many counts were recorded for this clonotype. The gene calls are TRBV7-2 and TRBJ1-5; no clear D. This CDR3 spans 13 amino acids. CDR1 is SGHTA, CDR2 FQGNSA, per germline. Trimming shortened V by 2 bases and J by 4 bases, and 6 bases separated the two germline ends. This chain's CDR3 is CASSLKINQPQHF. The CDR3 region has the DNA TGTGCCAGCAGCTTAAAGATTAATCAGCCCCAGCATTTT.

V is TRBV6-2 or TRBV6-3 and J is TRBJ2-7; TRBD2 aligns across 10 bases. The CDR3 is made up of 14 amino acids. Germline CDR1 is MNHEY and CDR2 is SVGEGT. Trimming at V came to 6 bases and at J to 0 bases, leaving 2 bases not matched to a gene. CDR3 nucleotides: TGTGCCAGCAGACCTAGCGGGAGCTCCTACGAGCAGTACTTC. Translated, it gives CASRPSGSSYEQYF.

The V and J genes are TRBV6-1 and TRBJ1-1; D unresolved. CDR1 MNHNS and CDR2 SASEGT come from the germline V gene. Between the trimmed V and J ends, which lost 3 bases and 5 bases, there was a span of 13 bases. This CDR3 is 14 amino acids long. CDR3 DNA sequence: TGTGCCAGCAGTGATCTGCCAGAGTGGACTGAAGCTTTCTTT. This gives the protein CASSDLPEWTEAFF.

This rearrangement joins TRBV12-5 to TRBJ2-5, with 10 bases fitting TRBD1. The V segment lost 0 bases and the J segment 3 bases; nucleotides outside the gene matches: 16. The CDR3 loop spans 20 amino acids. Germline CDR1 is LGHNT and CDR2 is FRNRAP. The CDR3 region is CASGLVLLRGTGVAKETQYF. CDR3 sequence (DNA): TGTGCTAGTGGTTTGGTACTTCTTCGTGGGACAGGGGTGGCAAAAGAGACCCAGTACTTC.

This clonotype has a count of ten or more. This chain connects TRBV4-1 to TRBJ2-1; the D gene is possibly TRBD1 (7 bases). Germline V CDR1 and CDR2: MGHRA, YSYEKL. The CDR3 has 17 amino acids. Deletions cut 1 base from V and 5 bases from J, with 18 bases between. CDR3 nucleotides: TGCGCCAGCAGCCAAGGGAGGGGGCCTCAATTCAACAATGAGCAGTTCTTC. It yields the protein CASSQGRGPQFNNEQFF.

The table lists this clonotype with a few counts. V is TRBV6-2 or TRBV6-3 and J is TRBJ2-1, with a possible D match to TRBD2 (6 bases). V lost 5 bases and J 8 bases, leaving 19 bases between the germline ends. Germline CDR1 and CDR2: MNHEY and SVGEGT. The CDR3 has 15 amino acids. As DNA, the CDR3 is TGTGCCAGCAGTCCTGTTGACTCCTGGAGGGATGAGCAGTTCTTC. Protein sequence: CASSPVDSWRDEQFF.

A word on this clonotype: An end of the junction does not agree with germline; a read error may underlie this. The chain has TRBV29-1 and TRBJ2-7; the D gene is possibly TRBD1 (6 bases). CDR1 is SQVTM, CDR2 ANQGSEA, per germline. The CDR3 has 8 residues. The DNA of the CDR3 is TGCAGCGTTGGGACTGGACAGTTC. The encoded protein is CSVGTGQF.

This clonotype was counted ten times or more. V is TRBV20-1 and J is TRBJ2-6; D gene uncertain. V lost 1 base to trimming and J lost 0 bases, with 13 bases between them. The CDR3 is made up of 17 amino acids. In germline, CDR1 is DFQATT, CDR2 SNEGSKA (reference sequence). As DNA, the CDR3 is TGCAGTGCTAGAGCGTCGCAAACCAGCTCTGGGGCCAACGTCCTGACTTTC. Amino acid sequence: CSARASQTSSGANVLTF.

The J gene is TRBJ1-1, the V gene TRBV20-1; D is perhaps TRBD1 (6 bases). Trimming removed 3 bases at V and 3 bases at J, with 17 bases between. This CDR3 is 15 amino acids long. The V gene's germline CDR1 is DFQATT and CDR2 SNEGSKA (reference sequence). The CDR3: CSARETGSGYTEAFF. In nucleotides, the CDR3 is TGCAGTGCTAGGGAGACAGGAAGTGGGTACACTGAAGCTTTCTTT.

The V and J genes are TRBV11-2 and TRBJ2-5; D call uncertain. V lost 2 bases and J 4 bases, leaving 11 bases between the germline ends. CDR3 length equals 14 residues. Germline V gene lookup returns CDR1 SGHAT and CDR2 FQNNGV. The CDR3 loop reads CASSLRLVTETQYF. Written as DNA, the CDR3 is TGTGCCAGCAGCTTAAGGCTTGTAACAGAGACCCAGTACTTC. Looking up the rest from reference TRBV11-2 and TRBJ2-5 gives the full variable domain: EAGVAQSPRYKIIEKRQSVAFWCNPISGHATLYWYQQILGQGPKLLIQFQNNGVVDDSQLPKDRFSAERLKGVDSTLKIQPAKLEDSAVYLCASSLRLVTETQYFGPGTRLLVL.

In its sample, this clonotype was seen a few times. The V gene is TRBV9, the J gene TRBJ2-4, with 10 bases lining up with TRBD2. J gave up 0 bases and V 0 bases, and 9 bases lay outside the gene matches. This CDR3 is 19 amino acids long. Germline loops: CDR1 SGDLS, CDR2 YYNGEE. CDR3 bases: TGTGCCAGCAGCGTAGGGTCTAGCGGGGGAGCGCTAGCCAAAAACATTCAGTACTTC. Protein product: CASSVGSSGGALAKNIQYF.

The chain uses TRBV7-2 and TRBJ2-7, with TRBD2 as a possible D gene (7 bases). The germline gives CDR1 SGHTA, CDR2 FQGNSA. CDR3 length: 14 amino acids. V was pared by 4 bases and J by 6 bases, with 16 bases between. In DNA form, the CDR3 reads TGTGCCAGCAGCTCGAGGGGGGGGGCTGGCGAGCAGTACTTC. This translates into CASSSRGGAGEQYF.

This clonotype was found a few times. The chain is built from TRBV19 and TRBJ2-5, with 10 positions matching TRBD2. Germline CDR1 is LNHDA and CDR2 is SQIVND (reference sequence). This CDR3 has 16 amino acids. The junction had 5 bases not matched to a gene; V was cut back by 3 bases and J by 1 base. Written as DNA, the CDR3 is TGTGCCAGTAGTATTGCTGTAGCGGGAGGCCAAGAGACCCAGTACTTC. Translation gives CASSIAVAGGQETQYF.

The gene calls are TRBV5-6 and TRBJ1-5; TRBD1 is a possible D gene (6 bases). CDR3 length: 14 residues. The V end was cut by 4 bases, the J end by 2 bases, with 10 bases between. Per germline, CDR1 SGHDT and CDR2 YYEEEE. The CDR3: CASSTTGRNQPQHF. CDR3 sequence (DNA): TGTGCCAGCAGCACGACAGGTCGCAATCAGCCCCAGCATTTT.

This clonotype was counted at least ten times. The genes are TRBV28 and TRBJ2-3; a possible D gene is TRBD2 (6 bases). Germline loops: CDR1 MDHEN, CDR2 SYDVKM. The CDR3 covers 15 residues. Deletions cut 0 bases from V and 5 bases from J, with 12 bases between. CDR3 amino acids: CASSLWGGLEDTQYF. Written as DNA, the CDR3 is TGTGCCAGCAGTTTATGGGGAGGCCTGGAAGATACGCAGTATTTT.

This clonotype showed up many times. The rearrangement links TRBV7-2 to TRBJ1-3; D is undetermined. This CDR3 spans 17 amino acids. V was cut by 1 base and J by 4 bases, with 17 bases left in between. The germline CDR1 and CDR2 sequences are SGHTA and FQGNSA. The CDR3 region has the DNA TGTGCCAGCAGCTTAGATGGCCGAACAGCCTCCGGAAACACCATATATTTT. Translated, it gives CASSLDGRTASGNTIYF.

This clonotype was seen many times. This chain connects TRBV29-1 to TRBJ1-1; D may be TRBD1 (5 bases). Germline CDR1 is SQVTM and CDR2 is ANQGSEA. The V gene lost 3 bases and the J gene lost 4 bases, with 15 bases spanning the gap. This CDR3 spans 14 amino acids. CDR3 DNA: TGCAGCGTTGATCAGCAGGGAGGCCCCACTGAAGCTTTCTTT. Protein sequence: CSVDQQGGPTEAFF.

This clonotype was found many times. The rearrangement uses TRBV7-2 and TRBJ2-7, with 12 bases matching TRBD2. With 5 bases clipped from V and 5 bases from J, the junction kept 10 bases outside the gene matches. Germline assignment: CDR1 SGHTA and CDR2 FQGNSA. The CDR3 covers 16 residues. The CDR3 spells CASSAATSGRNHEQYF. CDR3 nucleotides: TGTGCCAGCAGCGCCGCGACTAGCGGGAGAAACCACGAGCAGTACTTC. The whole variable domain, filled in from reference TRBV7-2 and TRBJ2-7, reads GAGVSQSPSNKVTEKGKDVELRCDPISGHTALYWYRQSLGQGLEFLIYFQGNSAPDKSGLPSDRFSAERTGGSVSTLTIQRTQQEDSAVYLCASSAATSGRNHEQYFGPGTRLTVT.

The chain joins TRBV28 to TRBJ2-1; perhaps TRBD2 as D (5 bases). Trimming took 2 bases from V and 9 from J, leaving 14 bases between them. The CDR3 loop spans 14 amino acids. CDR1 and CDR2 (germline): MDHEN, SYDVKM. In nucleotides, the CDR3 is TGTGCCAGCAGTTTAGTAACTAGGTCAACTGAGCAGTTCTTC. Translating it yields CASSLVTRSTEQFF.

This clonotype was recorded at least ten times. The V gene is TRBV6-1, the J gene TRBJ1-1, with D unresolved. Germline V gene lookup returns CDR1 MNHNS and CDR2 SASEGT. The germline V and J ends were trimmed by 0 bases and 4 bases, with 9 bases remaining between them. This CDR3 has 14 amino acids. In DNA form, the CDR3 reads TGTGCCAGCAGTGAAGCTTTCTCCCCCACTGAAGCTTTCTTT. It encodes CASSEAFSPTEAFF.

This clonotype was picked up a small number of times. The chain couples TRBV4-1 to TRBJ2-2; D gene uncertain. This CDR3 comprises 15 residues. Germline V CDR1 and CDR2: MGHRA, YSYEKL. Trimming shortened V by 0 bases and J by 3 bases, and 8 bases separated the two germline ends. CDR3 region: CASSQDPGYTGELFF. CDR3 bases: TGCGCCAGCAGCCAAGATCCAGGATACACCGGGGAGCTGTTTTTT.

The rearrangement links TRBV4-3 to TRBJ2-2; 8 bases are shared with TRBD2. V lost 1 base, J lost 7 bases, and 11 bases stayed unmatched. The CDR3 totals 17 residues. The V gene's germline CDR1 is LGHNA and CDR2 YSLEER. CDR3 sequence: CASSQAPRTSLSGELFF. As DNA, the CDR3 is TGCGCCAGCAGCCAAGCTCCTCGGACTAGCTTGAGCGGGGAGCTGTTTTTT.